This T cell receptor (beta chain) came from a study of control samples from healthy donors and cancer patients. Generated by immunoSEQ multiplex PCR, the TCRdb table keeps only in-frame clones and is missing some. The repertoire has about 130,000 clones, about 95% of them found once; the top ten carry 3.6%. This CDR3 is built from 16 residues. The V gene end was trimmed by 2 bases and the J gene end by 2 bases; junction bases not matched to a gene: 8. Germline V lookup: CDR1 LGHNA, CDR2 YSLEER. The V call is TRBV4-3, the J call TRBJ2-7; TRBD1 matches 8 bases. The sequence derives from a man younger than 40 in good health. Sequencing was done on a sample of blood. The CDR3 DNA follows: TGCGCCAGCAGCCAAAATTTCAGGGGGCTCACCTACGAGCAGTACTTC. This gives the protein CASSQNFRGLTYEQYF.